The T cell receptor (beta chain) under discussion was sequenced for a study of blood T cell repertoires in COVID-19. Study-level information: Italy, Spain and the United States were the sources of the convalescent and acute COVID-19 samples. T cells, B-cell-depleted T cells, or PBMCs provided the cDNA or gDNA that served as material.

CDR3 length: 13 residues. Trimming stripped 6 bases from V and 0 bases from J, with 8 bases between. Germline-derived CDR1 and CDR2 are MNHEY and SMNVEV (reference sequence). The authors' processing: Researchers report that nucleated cell counts were estimated from reference gene primer amplification. The method was immunoSEQ multiplex PCR; TCRdb's version includes in-frame clones alone and lacks a portion of them. For V, J and clone size, that table is used; D and trimming come from the DNA. Of some 94,000 clones in the sample, around 85% were seen once. Enrolled during active infection, Seattle patients were then followed longitudinally.

V usage is TRBV27 and J usage is TRBJ1-1, with unresolved D. The sample consisted of peripheral blood. The receptor was derived from a woman aged 55-69 years with COVID-19, enrolled during active disease. CDR3 in amino acids: CASRFTLNTEAFF. CDR3 sequence (DNA): TGTGCCAGCAGATTTACACTGAACACTGAAGCTTTCTTT.